This TCR beta chain was identified in a study of blood T cell repertoires in COVID-19. Study information: The analysed material was cDNA or gDNA that came from T cells, B-cell-depleted T cells, or PBMCs.

In the original analysis: The authors estimated nucleated cell counts from reference gene primer amplification. Sequencing used immunoSEQ multiplex PCR; TCRdb keeps in-frame clones, though not all of them. D and trimming come from the DNA, and the V and J calls and clone size come from that table. The table has around 200,000 clones, around nine tenths seen once. CDR3 length: 15 amino acids. Between the trimmed V and J ends, which lost 4 bases and 0 bases, there was a span of 10 bases. The germline gives CDR1 LNHDA, CDR2 SQIVND (reference sequence). This clonotype was sampled from a young woman who had recovered from COVID-19. Sequencing input: peripheral blood. This chain uses TRBV19 with TRBJ1-3; D is uncertain. CDR3 in amino acids: CASSRITASGNTIYF. The CDR3 DNA reads as TGTGCCAGTAGTAGGATAACAGCCTCTGGAAACACCATATATTTT.